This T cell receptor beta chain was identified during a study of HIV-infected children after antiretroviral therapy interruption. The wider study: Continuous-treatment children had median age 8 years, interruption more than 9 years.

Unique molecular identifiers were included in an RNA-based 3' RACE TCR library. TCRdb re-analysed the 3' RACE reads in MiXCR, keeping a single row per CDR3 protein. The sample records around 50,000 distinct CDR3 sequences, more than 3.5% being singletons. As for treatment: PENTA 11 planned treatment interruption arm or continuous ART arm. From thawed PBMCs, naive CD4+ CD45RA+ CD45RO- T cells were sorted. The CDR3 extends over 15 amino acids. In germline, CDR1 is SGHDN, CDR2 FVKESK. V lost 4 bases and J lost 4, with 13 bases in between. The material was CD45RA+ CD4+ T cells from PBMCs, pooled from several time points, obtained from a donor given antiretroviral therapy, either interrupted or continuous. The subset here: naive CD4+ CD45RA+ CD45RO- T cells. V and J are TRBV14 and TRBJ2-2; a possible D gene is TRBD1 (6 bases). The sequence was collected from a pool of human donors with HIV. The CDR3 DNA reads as TGTGCCAGCAGCCGGGACACCCAACCCACCGGGGAGCTGTTTTTT. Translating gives CASSRDTQPTGELFF.